This T cell receptor beta chain was documented in a study of technical replicates of blood from a handful of donors. This table comes from immunoSEQ multiplex PCR, and its TCRdb copy is limited to in-frame clones, with some not included. Here the sample spans approximately 89,000 clones, about 93% being singletons. This CDR3 has 14 residues. CDR1 and CDR2 (germline): ENHRY, SYGVKD. V lost 4 bases and J lost 3, with 9 bases in between. The gene calls are TRBV10-3 and TRBJ1-4; D is perhaps TRBD1 (6 bases). The sequenced sample was T cells isolated from PBMCs. This clonotype was obtained from a human donor in good health. This CDR3 is CAISAGGANEKLFF. Written as DNA, the CDR3 is TGTGCCATCAGTGCGGGGGGCGCTAATGAAAAACTGTTTTTT.